This T cell receptor (beta chain) was obtained from a study of molecular identifiers for immune sequencing clone quantification. Libraries from naive CD8 cells were generated from about 20,000 to 1,000,000 sorted cells (with 10%, 30% or 50% RNA). TCRdb ran MiXCR on the PCR reads and lists one entry per CDR3 protein. Among about half a million distinct CDR3 sequences listed, 25% were seen once. There are 17 residues in the CDR3. Trimming pared 0 bases from V and 4 bases from J, leaving 17 bases between. CDR1 and CDR2 from the germline V gene are SGDLS and YYNGEE. The material sequenced was naive CD8+ T cells from blood, with Jurkat cell RNA spiked in. Indicated subset: FACS-sorted CD8+CD4-CCR7+CD45RA+ naive T cells. The origin of this receptor is a human donor in good health. Some libraries in this study had Jurkat cell RNA spiked in. This chain connects TRBV9 to TRBJ2-1, with D possibly matching TRBD1 (7 bases). CDR3 DNA sequence: TGTGCCAGCAGCGTAGGCGGAGGCAGGGGGAGGTACAATGAGCAGTTCTTC. Translation gives CASSVGGGRGRYNEQFF.